This T cell receptor beta chain was captured in a study of blood T cell repertoires in COVID-19. Method: immunoSEQ multiplex PCR; TCRdb's copy keeps in-frame clones and lacks some. Of fewer than 100,000 clones listed, approximately 80% are singletons. The trim removed 3 bases at V and 5 bases at J, leaving 12 bases unmatched. In germline, CDR1 is SGHRS, CDR2 YFSETQ. The CDR3 runs 16 residues. The gene calls are TRBV5-1 and TRBJ1-1; 8 nucleotides align to TRBD1. Sequencing was carried out using peripheral blood. The TCR sequence derives from a man aged 45-65 years with acute or convalescent COVID-19. This CDR3 reads CASSSGSTGEGTEAFF. CDR3 bases: TGCGCCAGCAGCTCTGGATCGACAGGGGAGGGGACTGAAGCTTTCTTT.